The present TCR beta chain was sequenced within a study of naive and memory T cell subsets. The CDR3 is made up of 14 amino acids. J lost 4 bases, V lost 4 bases, and 5 bases had no gene match. CDR1 and CDR2 from the germline V gene are MNHEY and SVGAGI. On this clonotype: Its cognate antigen is unknown.

The beta constant-region primer was an equimolar mix of two oligonucleotides covering TRBC1 and TRBC2. The ligated cDNA underwent four PCR rounds using SP2 and nested alpha and beta constant-region primers. Each CDR3 protein gets one entry after TCRdb re-called the UMI-ligation and nested PCR reads with MiXCR. The sample shows about 120,000 distinct CDR3 sequences, around a third of them seen only once. Findings of the study overall: Over 90% of naive TCR sequences appeared only once after error correction, unlike memory subsets.

The rearrangement uses TRBV6-5 and TRBJ2-3; 7 bases align to TRBD2. The receptor's source is a human donor in good health. The sequencing input was central memory CD4+ T cells from blood. CDR3 coding DNA: TGTGCCAGCAGTTGGACTAGTGGGGCAGATACGCAGTATTTT. Its translation: CASSWTSGADTQYF.